The 17 T cell receptor beta chains in this list originate from one sample, sequenced in a study of shared clonotypes between healthy human individuals. Clones were read by immunoSEQ multiplex PCR, and TCRdb kept only the in-frame ones, dropping some. The data hold approximately 510,000 clones, with approximately 85% observed a single time. Sequenced material: PBMCs. The receptor set was obtained from a woman in her 40s in good health. Some clones in this sample may be carry-over from other donors' samples.

About this clone: This CDR3 is also generated by other DNA sequences in the sample. V gene TRBV18 combines with J gene TRBJ1-2, with 7 bases that match TRBD1. The CDR3 runs to 14 residues. Per the germline V gene, CDR1 is KGHSH and CDR2 is LQKENI. V dropped 3 bases and J dropped 2; count of bases not matched to a gene: 3. The CDR3 spells CASSPEGANYGYTF. The CDR3 DNA is TGTGCCAGCTCACCGGAGGGGGCGAACTATGGCTACACCTTC.

The V and J genes are TRBV6-1 and TRBJ2-2; a weak D match, TRBD2 (6 bases). V was pared by 2 bases and J by 5 bases, with 15 bases between. CDR3 size: 16 residues. The V gene's germline CDR1 is MNHNS and CDR2 SASEGT. CDR3 loop: CASSEFGEVGTGELFF. The CDR3 region has the DNA TGTGCCAGCAGTGAATTTGGGGAGGTAGGGACCGGGGAGCTGTTTTTT.

The chain couples TRBV29-1 to TRBJ2-3; D call uncertain. CDR3 size: 13 residues. V was trimmed by 7 bases and J by 1 base, leaving 12 bases between them. CDR1 SQVTM and CDR2 ANQGSEA come from the germline V gene. This CDR3 reads CSALVAGTDTQYF. In nucleotides, the CDR3 is TGCAGCGCCTTAGTGGCCGGCACAGATACGCAGTATTTT.

The rearrangement links TRBV29-1 to TRBJ1-2; weak D call: TRBD1 (5 bases). V was shortened by 6 bases and J by 6 bases, with 17 bases between the two germline ends. The CDR3 contains 13 residues. Per germline, CDR1 SQVTM and CDR2 ANQGSEA. The CDR3 loop reads CSVAGGEHNGYTF. The DNA for the CDR3 is TGCAGCGTAGCGGGGGGAGAACACAATGGCTACACCTTC.

This clone came up many times. The chain has TRBV6-1 and TRBJ2-2; 8 bases are a match to TRBD2. The CDR3 consists of 14 residues. Looked up from germline, CDR1 is MNHNS and CDR2 is SASEGT. V gave up 7 bases and J gave up 0 bases; unmatched junction bases: 1. Here the CDR3 DNA reads TGTGCCAGCATTAGCGGGACGAACACCGGGGAGCTGTTTTTT. It yields the protein CASISGTNTGELFF.

This clone occurred a few times. Different DNA sequences within this sample yield the same CDR3. This sequence joins TRBV18 and TRBJ1-1; D possibly corresponds to TRBD1 (5 bases). Germline V CDR1 and CDR2: KGHSH, LQKENI. Trimming cost V 3 bases and J 0 bases, with 11 bases left between them. The CDR3 runs 15 residues. The CDR3 bases are TGTGCCAGCTCACCCCAGGGATCTCTGAACACTGAAGCTTTCTTT. Its translation: CASSPQGSLNTEAFF.

The gene calls are TRBV5-1 and TRBJ2-3; a weak D match, TRBD2 (6 bases). This CDR3 contains 16 residues. CDR1 SGHRS and CDR2 YFSETQ come from the germline V gene. The germline V and J ends were trimmed by 4 bases and 0 bases, with 15 bases remaining between them. This CDR3 is CASSGNRDSSTDTQYF. The CDR3 DNA sequence: TGCGCCAGCAGCGGAAACCGGGACTCTAGCACAGATACGCAGTATTTT.

V usage is TRBV7-9 and J usage is TRBJ2-7; D gene unclear. The germline V gene has CDR1 SEHNR and CDR2 FQNEAQ (reference sequence). This CDR3 region has 15 residues. V was clipped by 5 bases and J by 3 bases, with 17 bases between them. CDR3: CASSPTDLRNYEQYF. The DNA for the CDR3 is TGTGCCAGCAGCCCCACAGATCTCAGAAACTACGAGCAGTACTTC. The full variable domain, completed using reference TRBV7-9 and TRBJ2-7, is DTGVSQNPRHKITKRGQNVTFRCDPISEHNRLYWYRQTLGQGPEFLTYFQNEAQLEKSRLLSDRFSAERPKGSFSTLEIQRTEQGDSAMYLCASSPTDLRNYEQYFGPGTRLTVT.

J is TRBJ2-1 and V is TRBV19; perhaps TRBD2 as D (6 bases). The CDR3 totals 15 residues. Trimming left V 6 bases short and J 1 base short, with 13 bases between. Germline CDR1 reads LNHDA; CDR2 reads SQIVND (reference sequence). CDR3 nucleotide sequence: TGTGCCAGTAGGTTACTAGCCGGATCCTACAATGAGCAGTTCTTC. The encoded protein is CASRLLAGSYNEQFF.

This clone has a handful of counts. The rearrangement links TRBV4-2 to TRBJ2-7, with TRBD2 as a possible D gene (5 bases). V was clipped by 3 bases and J by 3 bases, with 21 bases between them. CDR3 length equals 17 residues. Germline CDR1 is LGHNA and CDR2 is YNFKEQ. The CDR3 coding sequence is TGTGCCAGCAGCCACAGCGCGGGCTTAGGAAATGTCTACGAGCAGTACTTC. Its protein is CASSHSAGLGNVYEQYF.

The chain has TRBV9 and TRBJ2-7; TRBD2 matches at 11 bases. The CDR3 extends over 16 amino acids. With 4 bases clipped from V and 2 bases from J, the junction kept 8 bases outside the gene matches. The germline V gene has CDR1 SGDLS and CDR2 YYNGEE. In DNA form, the CDR3 reads TGTGCCAGCAGCTCCGGGGGGACTAGCGGAGCCTACGAGCAGTACTTC. It specifies CASSSGGTSGAYEQYF.

The V call is TRBV29-1, the J call TRBJ2-5; possible D gene TRBD2, 5 bases. The end of the DNA aligns better with TRBJ2-7, so the J call may be wrong. CDR1 and CDR2 from the germline V gene are SQVTM and ANQGSEA. CDR3 length equals 13 residues. The CDR3 DNA reads TGCAGCGTTGCCGTAACGGGATCCTACGAGCAGTACTTC. As protein: CSVAVTGSYEQYF.

J is TRBJ1-2 and V is TRBV5-1; D might be TRBD1 (6 bases). The CDR3 is 14 amino acids. Germline lookup yields CDR1 SGHRS and CDR2 YFSETQ. Trimming stripped 5 bases from V and 6 bases from J, with 17 bases between. CDR3 region: CASSSTQGINGYTF. As DNA, the CDR3 is TGCGCCAGCAGTTCCACACAGGGAATTAATGGCTACACCTTC.

The V gene is TRBV5-1, the J gene TRBJ2-3; 10 positions match TRBD2. Per germline, CDR1 SGHRS and CDR2 YFSETQ. With 5 bases clipped from V and 6 bases from J, the junction kept 12 bases outside the gene matches. This CDR3 has 16 amino acids. The DNA for the CDR3 is TGCGCCAGCAGGCTTACACTAGCGGGAATGGGGGATACGCAGTATTTT. Protein: CASRLTLAGMGDTQYF.

This clone was seen a few times. This chain connects TRBV29-1 to TRBJ2-1, with TRBD2 identical over 11 bases. V gave up 8 bases and J gave up 2 bases; unmatched junction bases: 20. Germline V gives CDR1 SQVTM, CDR2 ANQGSEA. The CDR3 contains 19 residues. The CDR3 protein is CSTDRGISGRALTYNEQFF. The CDR3 DNA sequence: TGCAGCACAGACAGGGGTATTAGCGGGAGGGCCCTGACCTACAATGAGCAGTTCTTC.

The chain combines TRBV30 with TRBJ2-5; 15 nucleotides match TRBD2. This CDR3 comprises 20 residues. Trimming removed 0 bases from V and 1 base from J; junction bases left unmatched: 12. Germline V gives CDR1 GTSNPN, CDR2 SVGIG (reference sequence). Written as DNA, the CDR3 is TGTGCCTGGAGTGTAGGTAGTTGGACTAGCGGGAGGGCCCCCCAAGAGACCCAGTACTTC. Translated, it gives CAWSVGSWTSGRAPQETQYF.

The V call is TRBV30, the J call TRBJ2-2, with 8 bases matching TRBD2. Germline V gives CDR1 GTSNPN, CDR2 SVGIG (reference sequence). This CDR3 contains 14 residues. J lost 3 bases, V lost 2 bases, and 2 bases had no gene match. The CDR3 DNA sequence: TGTGCCTGGAGTATGACTAGCGACACCGGGGAGCTGTTTTTT. It translates to CAWSMTSDTGELFF.